This T cell receptor beta chain was captured in a study of T cells in Graves' hyperthyroidism and ophthalmopathy. Amplification of TCR beta CDR3 regions used RNA as the template. The HTBI primer set drove a first-round RT-PCR of the TCR CDR3. TCRdb called the multiplex PCR reads again in MiXCR, with one record for every CDR3 protein. The table records about 380,000 distinct CDR3 sequences, approximately 18% of them present only once. The length of the CDR3 is 15 residues. CDR1 is MNHEY and CDR2 is SVGAGI in the germline V gene. V lost 0 bases, J lost 5 bases, and 2 bases stayed unmatched. This clonotype was counted a few times.

Source material: blood. This chain joins TRBV6-5 and TRBJ2-3; 10 bases align to TRBD2. This clonotype was sampled from a man aged 18 to 30 with Graves' ophthalmopathy. CDR3 protein: CASSYSASGGDTQYF. As DNA, the CDR3 is TGTGCCAGCAGTTACTCGGCTAGCGGGGGAGATACGCAGTATTTT.